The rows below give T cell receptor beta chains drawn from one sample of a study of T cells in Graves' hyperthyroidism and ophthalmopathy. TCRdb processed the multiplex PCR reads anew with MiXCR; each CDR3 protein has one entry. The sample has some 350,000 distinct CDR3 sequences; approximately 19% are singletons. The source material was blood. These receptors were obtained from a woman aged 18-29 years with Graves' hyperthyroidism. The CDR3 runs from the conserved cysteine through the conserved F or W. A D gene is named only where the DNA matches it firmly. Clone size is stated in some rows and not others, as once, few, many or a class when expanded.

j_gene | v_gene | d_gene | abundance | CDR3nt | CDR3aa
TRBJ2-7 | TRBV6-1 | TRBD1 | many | TGTGCCAGCAGTGAGGGACAGGGGGTTTACGAGCAGTACTTC | CASSEGQGVYEQYF
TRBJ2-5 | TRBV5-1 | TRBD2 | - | TGCGCCAGCAGTCCAGAAGGCGGGGGTTCAGAGACCCAGTACTTC | CASSPEGGGSETQYF
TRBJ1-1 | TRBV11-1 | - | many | TGTGCCAGCAGCCGTTGGAGGGAATGGAACACTGAAGCTTTCTTT | CASSRWREWNTEAFF
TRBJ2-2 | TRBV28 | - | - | TGTGCCAGCAGTTTAAGGATCGGGGAGCTGTTTTTT | CASSLRIGELFF
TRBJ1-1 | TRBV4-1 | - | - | TGCGCCAGCAGCCAAGATGGGTCGGGGGGTCGAGAAGCTTTCTTT | CASSQDGSGGREAFF
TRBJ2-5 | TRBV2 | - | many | TGTGCCAGCTGTCAAGAGACCCAGTACTTC | CASCQETQYF
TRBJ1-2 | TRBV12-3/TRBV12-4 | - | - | TGTGCCAGCAGCATCGCGCAGGCCTATGGCTACACCTTC | CASSIAQAYGYTF
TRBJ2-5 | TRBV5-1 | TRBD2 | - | TGCGCCAGCAGCATGGTGGGGGGGGAAGAGACCCAGTACTTC | CASSMVGGEETQYF
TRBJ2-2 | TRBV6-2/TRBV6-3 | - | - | TGTGCCAGCAGTCCTAGACGGACAGTCTCCACCGGGGAGCTGTTTTTT | CASSPRRTVSTGELFF
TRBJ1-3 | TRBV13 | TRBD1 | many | TGTGCCAGCAGCACGACAGGGCGTGGAAACACCATATATTTT | CASSTTGRGNTIYF
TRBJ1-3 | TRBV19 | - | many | TGTGCCAGTAAATTACTGGGGACCTCTGGAAACACCATATATTTT | CASKLLGTSGNTIYF
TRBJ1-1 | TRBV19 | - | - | TGTGCCAGTAGGCAAGGACAGTGGATCACTGAAGCTTTCTTT | CASRQGQWITEAFF